This T cell receptor beta chain was retrieved from a study of blood T cell repertoires in COVID-19. On the study more broadly: Researchers got acute and convalescent COVID-19 samples from the United States, Italy and Spain.

Germline CDR1 reads LNHDA; CDR2 reads SQIVND (reference sequence). J lost 2 bases, V lost 10 bases, and 10 bases had no gene match. The CDR3 length is 14 residues. Allocation to cohorts depended on clinical history reported by the participants. Cohort 3 recovered donors had two negative PCRs, clearance, or symptom resolution. The protocol was immunoSEQ multiplex PCR, while the TCRdb copy is restricted to in-frame clones and leaves out a portion. The table records some 420,000 clones, around 91% of them present only once. Sequences were obtained from PBMCs or T cells enriched from blood (not recorded which). The sequence was collected from a man aged 25-45 years who had recovered from COVID-19. The chain joins TRBV19 to TRBJ2-7, with 8 bases lining up with TRBD1. The CDR3 protein is CATTTGGGTYEQYF. DNA of the CDR3: TGTGCCACCACTACAGGGGGAGGAACCTACGAGCAGTACTTC.